This TCR beta chain was sequenced during a study of blood T cell repertoires in COVID-19. Study context: Sites in the United States, Italy and Spain provided acute and convalescent COVID-19 samples. T cells, B-cell-depleted T cells, or PBMCs provided the cDNA or gDNA that served as material.

This clone came up once. Assay used: immunoSEQ multiplex PCR; TCRdb lists only in-frame clones, some missing. The sample includes 300,000 to 450,000 clones, more than 70% seen only once; the top ten take around 3%. The Seattle site enrolled patients during active infection and followed them longitudinally. The CDR3 loop spans 16 amino acids. Trimming took 1 base from V and 5 from J, leaving 18 bases between them. CDR1 SGHDT and CDR2 YYEEEE come from the germline V gene. This receptor was identified in a woman younger than 45 with COVID-19, enrolled during active disease. The gene calls are TRBV5-6 and TRBJ1-1; D might be TRBD1 (5 bases). The sample was peripheral blood. The CDR3 nucleotides are TGTGCCAGCAGCTTGTTCTTTTCAGGGCTCGAGACTGAAGCTTTCTTT. It codes for CASSLFFSGLETEAFF.